This T cell receptor beta chain is drawn from a study of blood T cell repertoires in COVID-19. Study in general: Samples representing acute and convalescent COVID-19 were sourced from the United States, Italy and Spain.

V was clipped by 3 bases and J by 3 bases, with 9 bases between them. CDR1 and CDR2 from the germline V gene are LNHDA and SQIVND (reference sequence). This CDR3 region has 14 residues. TCRdb's table, derived via immunoSEQ multiplex PCR, lists solely in-frame clones and lacks some. The table records about 150,000 clones, 70% to 85% of them present only once. The sequenced sample consisted of peripheral blood. The sequence was obtained from a woman aged 55-75 years with acute or convalescent COVID-19. The chain carries TRBV19 and TRBJ1-5; TRBD1 is a possible D gene (5 bases). The chain's CDR3 is CASSITGINQPQHF. The CDR3, as DNA: TGTGCCAGTAGTATTACAGGTATCAATCAGCCCCAGCATTTT.